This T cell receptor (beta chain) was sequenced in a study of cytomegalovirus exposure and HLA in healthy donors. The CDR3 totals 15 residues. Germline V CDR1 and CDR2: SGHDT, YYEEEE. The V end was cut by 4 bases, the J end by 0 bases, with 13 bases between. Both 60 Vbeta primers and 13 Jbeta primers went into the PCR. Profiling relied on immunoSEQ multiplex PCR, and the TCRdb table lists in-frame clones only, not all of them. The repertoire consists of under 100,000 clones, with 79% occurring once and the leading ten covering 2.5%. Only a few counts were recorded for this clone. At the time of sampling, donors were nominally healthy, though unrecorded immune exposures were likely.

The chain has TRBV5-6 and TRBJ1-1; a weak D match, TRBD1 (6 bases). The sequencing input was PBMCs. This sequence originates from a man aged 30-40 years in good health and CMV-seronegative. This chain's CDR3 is CASSRDRSMNTEAFF. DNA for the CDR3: TGTGCCAGCAGCCGAGACAGGTCCATGAACACTGAAGCTTTCTTT.